A selection of T cell receptor beta chains follows, all from one sample in a study of blood T cell repertoires in COVID-19. Generated by immunoSEQ multiplex PCR, the TCRdb table keeps only in-frame clones and is missing some. Among approximately 110,000 clones, more than 80% were seen once, and the ten largest hold 3.2%. Sample: peripheral blood. These receptors all come from a woman of 80 years or more with COVID-19, enrolled during active disease. The CDR3 runs from the conserved cysteine through the conserved F or W. A D gene is named only where the DNA matches it firmly. Expanded clones get a size class; other rows say once, few or many, or leave the size out.

. TRBD1 TRBJ2-5 TRBV10-3 TGTGCCATCAACCGGGACAGTTGGGAGACCCGGTACTTC CAINRDSWETRYF
. TRBD1 TRBJ2-2 TRBV3-1/TRBV3-2 TGTGCCAGCAGCCAAGAGGGACAGGGGTTATCCGGGGAGCTGTTTTTT CASSQEGQGLSGELFF
. . TRBJ2-1 TRBV27 TGTGCCAGCAGTTTATCGGGAGCGCCCCTTTACAATGAGCAGTTCTTC CASSLSGAPLYNEQFF
. . TRBJ2-2 TRBV24-1 TGTGCCACCAGTGCCCGGGGTACCGGGGAGCTGTTTTTT CATSARGTGELFF
. . TRBJ2-5 TRBV6-6 TGTGCCAGCAGTTACGGCTTACAAGAGACCCAGTACTTC CASSYGLQETQYF
. TRBD1 TRBJ2-2 TRBV7-3 TGTGCCAGCAGCTTACAGGGGGCCAACACCGGGGAGCTGTTTTTT CASSLQGANTGELFF
. . TRBJ2-3 TRBV4-3 TGCGCCAGCAGCCAAGAGGTAATCCGAGGACTAACTCCAACTAGCACAGATACGCAGTATTTT CASSQEVIRGLTPTSTDTQYF
. . TRBJ2-7 TRBV24-1 TGTGCCACCAGTGATGCGGGGCAGCGGGAGCAGTACTTC CATSDAGQREQYF
. TRBD1 TRBJ1-2 TRBV6-1 TGTGCCAGCAGCGAGACAGGGCCTCGGGGCTACACCTTC CASSETGPRGYTF
. . TRBJ1-2 TRBV9 TGTGCCAGCAGCCTCCAGCAGGGGATCTATGGCTACACCTTC CASSLQQGIYGYTF
. . TRBJ2-2 TRBV6-2/TRBV6-3 TGTGCCAGCAGTCTCCTCCCCGGGGAGCTGTTTTTT CASSLLPGELFF
. . TRBJ1-2 TRBV5-1 TGCGCCAGCAGCTTGGGGGGAGGCAGGACAAATGGATATGGCTACACCTTC CASSLGGGRTNGYGYTF
. . TRBJ2-1 TRBV12-3/TRBV12-4 TGTGCCATCACTAAACAGGGTGATGAGCAGTTCTTC CAITKQGDEQFF
. TRBD1 TRBJ2-1 TRBV24-1 TGTGCCACCAGTGATAGGAACAGGGGCCGCTCCTACAATGAGCAGTTCTTC CATSDRNRGRSYNEQFF
. TRBD2 TRBJ2-7 TRBV5-4 TGTGCCAGCAGCTTCGGGTCTAGCGGGAGGGCCTACGAGCAGTACTTC CASSFGSSGRAYEQYF
. . TRBJ1-2 TRBV29-1 TGCAGCGTGGGGGACACAGCCCGGTATGGCTACACCTTC CSVGDTARYGYTF
. TRBD1 TRBJ2-2 TRBV7-9 TGTGCCAGCAGCCGGACAGGGGCCACCGGGGAGCTGTTTTTT CASSRTGATGELFF
. TRBD2 TRBJ2-3 TRBV28 TGTGCCAGCAGTCCGACTAGCGGAGGCCCGTTTCTCGCGCAGTATTTT CASSPTSGGPFLAQYF
. . TRBJ2-7 TRBV29-1 TGCAGCGTAAGGAACGGGAGCTCGTACGAGCAGTACTTC CSVRNGSSYEQYF
. . TRBJ2-1 TRBV18 TGTGCCAGCTCACCGGAGGGCTACTCCTACAATGAGCAGTTCTTC CASSPEGYSYNEQFF
. TRBD2 TRBJ2-2 TRBV7-8 TGTGCCAGCGTGAAGGGTGGGGAGGGGACCGGGGAGCTGTTTTTT CASVKGGEGTGELFF
. TRBD1 TRBJ2-3 TRBV3-1/TRBV3-2 TGTGCCAGCAGTGGGACAGGGATGAATACGCAGTATTTT CASSGTGMNTQYF
. TRBD1 TRBJ2-7 TRBV27 TGTGCCAGCAGTCCGACAGGGGAGACCCTCTCCTACGAGCAGTACTTC CASSPTGETLSYEQYF
. TRBD1 TRBJ1-3 TRBV5-6 TGTGCCAGCAGCTTTCAGGGGGTCCGGGACACCATATATTTT CASSFQGVRDTIYF
. . TRBJ1-1 TRBV2 TGTGCCAGCAGTGAAGCCAGCAGGGGATTCAACACTGAAGCTTTCTTT CASSEASRGFNTEAFF
. TRBD2 TRBJ2-1 TRBV24-1 TGTGCCACCAGTGACATTAGCGGGAGGGGGGGCAATGAGCAGTTCTTC CATSDISGRGGNEQFF
. . TRBJ1-6 TRBV27 TGTGCCAGCAGTCCAGGGGTGGGAAATTCACCCCTCCACTTT CASSPGVGNSPLHF
. TRBD1 TRBJ1-2 TRBV6-1 TGTGCCAGCAGTCAAGCCCCGGACAGGGGGCATGGCTACACCTTC CASSQAPDRGHGYTF
. TRBD2 TRBJ2-3 TRBV19 TGTGCCAGTAGACCCACCGGGACTAGCCCCACAGATACGCAGTATTTT CASRPTGTSPTDTQYF
once . TRBJ2-7 TRBV6-1 TGTGCCAGCAGTGAATCAGCGGGTCCCCCCTACGAGCAGTACTTC CASSESAGPPYEQYF
. . TRBJ2-1 TRBV20-1 TGCAGTGCTCCAGGGTTGAATGAGCAGTTCTTC CSAPGLNEQFF
. . TRBJ2-7 TRBV10-3 TGTGCCATCAGTGATCCCGCAGGGTTTGGCTCCTACGAGCAGTACTTC CAISDPAGFGSYEQYF
. . TRBJ1-3 TRBV9 TGTGCCAGCAGCGTGGACATGGGGGGTGGAAACACCATATATTTT CASSVDMGGGNTIYF
. . TRBJ1-2 TRBV5-6 TGTGCCAGCAGCCTAGATCCCGGGACAAGGAGCTACACCTTC CASSLDPGTRSYTF
. . TRBJ1-1 TRBV28 TGTGCCAGCAGTTCACTAACAGGTGCAGCTTTCTTT CASSSLTGAAFF
. TRBD2 TRBJ2-1 TRBV2 TGTGCCAGCAGCGACCGGGACTACTACAATGAGCAGTTCTTC CASSDRDYYNEQFF
. . TRBJ2-1 TRBV12-5 TGTGCTAGTGGTTTGGTCGGCTACAATGAGCAGTTCTTC CASGLVGYNEQFF
. TRBD2 TRBJ2-3 TRBV11-1 TGTGCCAGCAGCCTCCGGACTAGCGGGAGTTTCGGTACGCAGTATTTT CASSLRTSGSFGTQYF
. . TRBJ2-1 TRBV4-2 TGTGCCAGCAGCCAAGATTTTGGTGGTAGCTCCTACAATGAGCAGTTCTTC CASSQDFGGSSYNEQFF
. . TRBJ2-7 TRBV4-1 TGCGCCAGCAGCAGAGTTAGGAGCTCCTACGAGCAGTACTTC CASSRVRSSYEQYF
. TRBD1 TRBJ2-1 TRBV5-6 TGTGCCAGCAGTCGACAGGGTGGAAATGAGCAGTTCTTC CASSRQGGNEQFF
. TRBD1 TRBJ1-6 TRBV5-1 TGCGCCAGCAGCTTGGGGGACAGATATAATTCACCCCTCCACTTT CASSLGDRYNSPLHF
. . TRBJ1-1 TRBV3-1/TRBV3-2 TGTGCCAGCAGCCAAGCAGGGGAAGCTTTCTTT CASSQAGEAFF
. TRBD2 TRBJ2-1 TRBV7-3 TGTGCCAGCAGCCCAGCGGGAGAGAAGAAGTTCTTC CASSPAGEKKFF